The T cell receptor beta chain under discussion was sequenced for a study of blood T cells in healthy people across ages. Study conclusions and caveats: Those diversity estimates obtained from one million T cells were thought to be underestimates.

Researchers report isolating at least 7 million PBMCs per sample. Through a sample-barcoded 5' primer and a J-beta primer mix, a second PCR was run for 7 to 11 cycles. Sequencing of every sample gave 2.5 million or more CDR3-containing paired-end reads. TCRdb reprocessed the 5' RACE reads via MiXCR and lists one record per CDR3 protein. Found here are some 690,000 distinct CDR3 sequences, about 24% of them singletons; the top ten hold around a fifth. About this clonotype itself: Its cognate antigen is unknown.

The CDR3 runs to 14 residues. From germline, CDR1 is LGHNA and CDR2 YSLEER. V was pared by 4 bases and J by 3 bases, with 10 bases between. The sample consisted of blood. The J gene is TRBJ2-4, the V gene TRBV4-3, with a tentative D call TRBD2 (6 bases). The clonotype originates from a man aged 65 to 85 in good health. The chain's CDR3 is CASSLGLGKNIQYF. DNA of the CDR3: TGCGCCAGCAGCCTGGGACTGGGCAAAAACATTCAGTACTTC.